This T cell receptor (beta chain) originates from a study of beta chain features in type 1 diabetes (dated by TCRdb to about 2018). General notes on the study: Patients and healthy donors did not differ in mean age, gender distribution, total cell number or subset yield. A total of some 100,000,000 sorted cells were examined across all samples, and the number of cells per subset was strongly correlated with RNA yield. In the study, TCRB repertoires of sorted circulating CD4+ T cell subsets from recently diagnosed type 1 diabetes patients were compared with those of matched healthy donors. Whereas all 30 or so donors provided naive and central memory subsets, regulatory and stem cell-like memory subsets were isolated from just 8 patients and roughly 8 healthy donors. Overall study results and their limits: Because cDNA was sequenced instead of genomic DNA, highly expressing activated cells could be over-represented, though the groups showed no difference in activation or CD3 levels. Shorter templates might have been favored by PCR, but patient and control samples were amplified and corrected together, so both groups would have been affected equally by any skew. Type 1 diabetes patients showed a moderate but significant shortening of TCRB CDR3 length in all four CD4+ subsets. Patients with type 1 diabetes made fewer insertions and deleted more nucleotides at VDJ recombination sites, implying thymic rearrangement abnormalities. Because small numbers of individuals were included in the HLA sub-analyses, any influence of HLA type on TCRB rearrangement was left unresolved. The naive, central memory and regulatory TCRB repertoires appeared to resemble one another more closely among patients than among healthy donors.

Sequences SGHDT (CDR1) and YYEEEE (CDR2) are obtained from the germline V gene. The CDR3 measures 15 amino acids from cysteine to phenylalanine. Only CDR3 DNA is held: 45 bases, read in frame from base 1. V gives up 4 bases and J gives up 2 bases, and the segment between their germline ends measures 14 bases. The entire isolated RNA was reverse transcribed using the High Capacity cDNA Reverse Transcription Kit, and thus expressed TCRB transcripts were sequenced. Naive, central memory and regulatory T cell samples underwent deep immunoSEQ sequencing, averaging around 4 million total reads per sample. Sorted cells were lysed in RLT buffer, and RNA was extracted using DNase-treated RNeasy Micro or Mini kits according to cell number. To prevent cross-contamination, each cell subset was processed individually, whereas patient and healthy donor samples were processed jointly. The immunoSEQ multiplex PCR was used to amplify TCRB sequences from cDNA, generating 87-bp fragments that spanned the CDR3 region. Amplicons were sequenced on the Illumina HiSeq platform. For the original study's pipeline: PCR bias was computationally corrected using synthetic template baselines, reads within Hamming distance 2 were collapsed, and singletons that could not be merged were discarded. By aligning reads against IMGT, V, D and J genes, CDR3 length, and insertions or deletions at six rearrangement sites were assigned. Clonotype counts were normalized to sorted cell number within each subset before computing true diversity and Gini coefficients with the tcR R package. The overlap coefficient, calculated on TCRB nucleotide sequences, was used to measure repertoire sharing. In its TCRdb copy, this immuneACCESS table keeps in-frame sequences only and misses some clones. Where compared with another copy, unresolved V genes explain less than half of these, and the others have no known cause. V, J and clone size are those of that table, while D and trimming were read from the DNA. This sample gives 300,000 to 350,000 clones in total; around 8.5% of them show up just once. The ten largest clones take up around 1% of the sample.

From each donor, a single peripheral blood sample of around 0.12 L on average was drawn into heparinised tubes. Using a panel that included CD45RO, CCR7, CD25, CD127, CD95 and CD27, naive, central memory, regulatory and stem cell-like memory CD4+ T cells were sorted on a BD FACSAria II. A purity above 95% was achieved for all sorted populations. PBMCs were isolated right away by Lymphoprep density gradient centrifugation and were stained directly, without culture. So that batch effects would be minimized, each experiment stained and sorted samples in pairs, pairing one healthy donor with one patient. A few counts support this clone. The antigen it binds to is not known. No much larger clone is present one base from it, and per-base qualities are unavailable.

This sequence was found in a man younger than 45 with type 1 diabetes. The sample taken for sequencing was central memory CD4+ T cells from blood. Recombination linked TRBV5-6 to TRBJ2-3; no D gene can be assigned with confidence. The sequenced DNA: TGTGCCAGCAGCCCATTGACTGGCGCCACAGATACGCAGTATTTT. This sequence encodes CASSPLTGATDTQYF.